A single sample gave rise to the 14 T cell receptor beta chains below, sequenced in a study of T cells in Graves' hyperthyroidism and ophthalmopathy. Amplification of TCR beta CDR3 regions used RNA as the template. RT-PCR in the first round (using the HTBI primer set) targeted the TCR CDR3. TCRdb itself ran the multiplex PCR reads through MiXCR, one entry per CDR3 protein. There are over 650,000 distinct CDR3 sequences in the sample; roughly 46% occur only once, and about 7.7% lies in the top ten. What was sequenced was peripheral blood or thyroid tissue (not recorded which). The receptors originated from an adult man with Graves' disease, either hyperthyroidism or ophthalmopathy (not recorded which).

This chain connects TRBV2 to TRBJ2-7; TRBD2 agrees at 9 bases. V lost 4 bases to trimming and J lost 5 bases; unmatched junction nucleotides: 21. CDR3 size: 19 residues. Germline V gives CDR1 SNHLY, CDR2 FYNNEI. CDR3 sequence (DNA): TGTGCCAGCAGTGGGGGACTAGCACACTGGGCGGGACTGGGCAACGAGCAGTACTTC. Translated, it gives CASSGGLAHWAGLGNEQYF.

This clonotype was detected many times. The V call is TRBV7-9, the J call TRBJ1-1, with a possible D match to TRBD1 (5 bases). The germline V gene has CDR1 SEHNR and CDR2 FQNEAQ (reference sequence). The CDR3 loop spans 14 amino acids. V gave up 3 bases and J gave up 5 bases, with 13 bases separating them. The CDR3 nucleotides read TGTGCCAGCAGCTTCGGCCGGGGGGATACTGAAGCTTTCTTT. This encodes CASSFGRGDTEAFF. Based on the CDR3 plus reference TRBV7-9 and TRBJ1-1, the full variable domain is DTGVSQNPRHKITKRGQNVTFRCDPISEHNRLYWYRQTLGQGPEFLTYFQNEAQLEKSRLLSDRFSAERPKGSFSTLEIQRTEQGDSAMYLCASSFGRGDTEAFFGQGTRLTVV.

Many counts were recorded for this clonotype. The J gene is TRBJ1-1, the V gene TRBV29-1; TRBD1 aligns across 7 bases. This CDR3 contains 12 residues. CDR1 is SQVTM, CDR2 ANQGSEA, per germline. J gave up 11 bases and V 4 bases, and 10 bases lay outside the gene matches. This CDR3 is CSVARQGEVAFF. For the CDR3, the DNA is TGCAGCGTTGCGAGGCAGGGGGAGGTGGCTTTCTTT.

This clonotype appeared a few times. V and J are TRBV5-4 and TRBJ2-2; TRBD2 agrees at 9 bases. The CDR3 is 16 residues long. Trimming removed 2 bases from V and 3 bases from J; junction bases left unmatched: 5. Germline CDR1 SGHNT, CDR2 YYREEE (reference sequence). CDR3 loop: CASSFFSGSHTGELFF. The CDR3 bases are TGTGCCAGCAGCTTCTTTAGCGGGAGTCACACCGGGGAGCTGTTTTTT.

CDR3 in amino acids: CASSLARAGGYEQYF. In DNA, the CDR3 is TGTGCCAGCAGCTTGGCCCGGGCGGGGGGGTACGAGCAGTACTTC. The chain combines TRBV7-9 with TRBJ2-7, with TRBD2 identical over 9 bases. CDR3 length: 15 residues. The junction had 7 bases not matched to a gene; V was cut back by 3 bases and J by 4 bases. Looked up from germline, CDR1 is SEHNR and CDR2 is FQNEAQ (reference sequence).

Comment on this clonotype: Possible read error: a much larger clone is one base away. CDR3 bases: TGTGGCAGCAGCTTGGGAGGGAAGGCTTTCTTT. Its translation: CGSSLGGKAFF. V is TRBV11-2 and J is TRBJ1-1, with D unclear. This CDR3 has 11 residues. The germline gives CDR1 SGHAT, CDR2 FQNNGV.

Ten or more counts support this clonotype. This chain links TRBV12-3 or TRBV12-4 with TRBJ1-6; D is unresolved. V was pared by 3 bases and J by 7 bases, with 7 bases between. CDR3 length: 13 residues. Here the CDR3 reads CASSFGLNSPLHF. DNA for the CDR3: TGTGCCAGCAGTTTTGGACTCAATTCACCCCTCCACTTT.

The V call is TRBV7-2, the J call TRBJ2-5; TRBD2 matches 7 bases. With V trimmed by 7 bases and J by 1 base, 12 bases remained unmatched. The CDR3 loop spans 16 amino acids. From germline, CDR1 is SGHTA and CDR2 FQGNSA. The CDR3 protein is CASTDGGLAVQETQYF. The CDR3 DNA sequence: TGTGCCAGCACCGACGGTGGGCTAGCGGTCCAAGAGACCCAGTACTTC.

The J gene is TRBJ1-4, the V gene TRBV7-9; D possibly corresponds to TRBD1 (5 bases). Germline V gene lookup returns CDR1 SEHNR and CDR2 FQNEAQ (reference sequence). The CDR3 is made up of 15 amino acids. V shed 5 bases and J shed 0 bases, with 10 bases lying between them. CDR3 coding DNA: TGTGCCAGCAGCGGGGACGGAACAACTAATGAAAAACTGTTTTTT. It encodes CASSGDGTTNEKLFF. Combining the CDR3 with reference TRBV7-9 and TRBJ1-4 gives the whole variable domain DTGVSQNPRHKITKRGQNVTFRCDPISEHNRLYWYRQTLGQGPEFLTYFQNEAQLEKSRLLSDRFSAERPKGSFSTLEIQRTEQGDSAMYLCASSGDGTTNEKLFFGSGTQLSVL.

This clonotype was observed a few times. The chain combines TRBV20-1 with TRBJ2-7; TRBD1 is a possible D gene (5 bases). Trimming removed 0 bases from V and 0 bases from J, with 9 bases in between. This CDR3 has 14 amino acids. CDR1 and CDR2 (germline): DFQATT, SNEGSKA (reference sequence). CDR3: CSARDREVSYEQYF. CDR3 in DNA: TGCAGTGCTAGAGACAGGGAAGTCTCCTACGAGCAGTACTTC.

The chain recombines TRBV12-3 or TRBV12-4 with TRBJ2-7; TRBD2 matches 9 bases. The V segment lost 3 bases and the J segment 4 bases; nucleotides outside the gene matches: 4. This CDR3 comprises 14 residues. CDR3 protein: CASSFAGGPYEQYF. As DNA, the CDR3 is TGTGCCAGCAGTTTTGCGGGAGGGCCTTACGAGCAGTACTTC.

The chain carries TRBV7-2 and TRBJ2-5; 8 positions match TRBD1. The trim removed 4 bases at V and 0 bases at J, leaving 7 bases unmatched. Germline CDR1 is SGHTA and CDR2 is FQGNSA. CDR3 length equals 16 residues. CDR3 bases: TGTGCCAGCAGCTCCGGACAGGGTCGGTACCAAGAGACCCAGTACTTC. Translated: CASSSGQGRYQETQYF.

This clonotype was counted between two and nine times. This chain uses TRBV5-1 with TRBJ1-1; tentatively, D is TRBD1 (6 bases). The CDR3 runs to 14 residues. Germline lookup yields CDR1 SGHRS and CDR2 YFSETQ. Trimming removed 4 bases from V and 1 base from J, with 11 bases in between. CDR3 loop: CASSSRDTNTEAFF. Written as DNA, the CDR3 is TGCGCCAGCAGCAGCCGGGACACGAACACTGAAGCTTTCTTT.

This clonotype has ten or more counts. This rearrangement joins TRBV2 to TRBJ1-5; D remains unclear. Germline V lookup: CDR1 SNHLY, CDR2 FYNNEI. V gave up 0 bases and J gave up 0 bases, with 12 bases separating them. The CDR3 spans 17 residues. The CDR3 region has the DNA TGTGCCAGCAGTGAAGCGCTTAGAGTTGATAGCAATCAGCCCCAGCATTTT. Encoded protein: CASSEALRVDSNQPQHF.